The entry that follows covers one T cell receptor (beta chain) sequence. Its cognate antigen is unknown. The sample is drawn from a study of T cell clonotyping in hematopoietic cell transplantation. Study context: Cytoreduction preceded collection of pretransplant recipient samples.

The time point: recipient sample about 28 days before transplant, after cytoreduction. Blood collection times were about day -28 and days 30, 100, 180 posttransplant. Produced via immunoSEQ multiplex PCR; TCRdb's table is partial and in-frame only. Here the sample spans about 50,000 clones, around 84% being singletons. Points from the study as a whole: At the given depth, recipient repertoires were over 97% de novo clonotypes. Graft donor and pretransplant recipient Inverse Simpson Index values predicted broader posttransplant TCR diversity.

This sample comprised peripheral blood mononuclear cells, obtained before stem cell transplant. The receptor was isolated from a man aged 60 to 75 with biphenotypic leukemia. Some clones in this sample may be carry-over from other donors' samples.

The CDR3 is CASSELENEQFF. In DNA form, the CDR3 reads TGTGCCAGCAGTGAATTGGAGAATGAGCAGTTCTTC. This chain joins TRBV2 and TRBJ2-1; D gene uncertain. Trimming removed 2 bases at V and 7 bases at J, with 6 bases between. The germline CDR1 and CDR2 sequences are SNHLY and FYNNEI. The CDR3 has 12 residues.